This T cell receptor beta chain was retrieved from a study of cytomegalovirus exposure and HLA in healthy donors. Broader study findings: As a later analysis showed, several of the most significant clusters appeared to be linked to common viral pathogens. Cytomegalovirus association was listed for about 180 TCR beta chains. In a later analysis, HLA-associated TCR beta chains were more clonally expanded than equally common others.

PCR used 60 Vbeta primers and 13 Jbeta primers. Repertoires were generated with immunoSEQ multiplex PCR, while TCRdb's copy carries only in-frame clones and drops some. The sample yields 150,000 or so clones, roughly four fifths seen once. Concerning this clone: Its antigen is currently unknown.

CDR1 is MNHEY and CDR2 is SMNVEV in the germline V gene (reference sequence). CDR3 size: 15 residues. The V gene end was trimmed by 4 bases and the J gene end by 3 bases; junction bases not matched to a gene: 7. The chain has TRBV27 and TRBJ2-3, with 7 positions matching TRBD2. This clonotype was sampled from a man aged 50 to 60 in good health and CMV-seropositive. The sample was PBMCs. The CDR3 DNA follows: TGTGCCAGCAGTTGGGAGGGACGTAGAACAGATACGCAGTATTTT. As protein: CASSWEGRRTDTQYF.